In this sample, the clone carrying this T cell receptor (beta chain) turned up once. The data were taken from a study of blood T cell repertoires in COVID-19. Study details: Samples taken during acute and convalescent COVID-19 were collected in the United States, Italy and Spain.

In germline, CDR1 is SGHRS, CDR2 YFSETQ. The CDR3 totals 11 residues. V lost 10 bases to trimming and J lost 10 bases; unmatched junction nucleotides: 9. Enrolment of Seattle patients took place during active infection, and they were followed longitudinally. The protocol was immunoSEQ multiplex PCR, while the TCRdb copy is restricted to in-frame clones and leaves out a portion. The table has around 320,000 clones, around nine tenths seen once. This TCR derives from a woman in her twenties or thirties with COVID-19, enrolled during active disease. Material for sequencing was peripheral blood. The chain is built from TRBV5-1 and TRBJ1-2; the match to TRBD1 covers 8 bases. DNA of the CDR3: TGCGCCTCCAAGGGACAGGTGGACTACACCTTC. It encodes CASKGQVDYTF.